This T cell receptor beta chain was captured in a study of blood T cell repertoires in COVID-19. In the original workflow: Amplification of reference gene primers was used by the study to estimate nucleated cell counts. Measured with immunoSEQ multiplex PCR; TCRdb has only the in-frame clones, and not every one. V and J calls and clone size come straight from that table; D and trimming were deduced from the DNA. Seen here are roughly 140,000 clones, 82% observed once, and the top ten hold about 4%. CDR3 length: 15 residues. V was clipped by 1 base and J by 5 bases, with 12 bases between them. Germline CDR1 SGHTA, CDR2 FQGNSA.

The specimen was peripheral blood. The TCR comes from a woman older than 75 with acute or convalescent COVID-19. This chain joins TRBV7-2 and TRBJ1-5; no clear D. This CDR3 reads CASSLERARDQPQHF. The CDR3 DNA is TGTGCCAGCAGCTTAGAGCGGGCGCGAGATCAGCCCCAGCATTTT.